This T cell receptor (beta chain) was identified during a study of T cells after yellow fever vaccination (dated by TCRdb to between 2018 and 2021). For the study in its entirety: The SMART-Seq v4 Ultra Low Input RNA kit was used to prepare libraries from fractions with low cell numbers. Bulk TCR alpha and beta repertoires were sequenced longitudinally to track T-cell clones before and after primary and booster YFV17D yellow fever vaccination. Two healthy male donors made up the cohort, one aged 18 to 30 years and the other aged 30 to 40 years. Blood was drawn at multiple timepoints before and after primary and secondary immunization, with bulk PBMC replicates and cell subsets isolated. What the research found in general, with its limitations: Most clones expanded after primary vaccination (almost 98% of CD4 and 88% of CD8) were re-detected after the booster, suggesting that broad memory maintenance occurred. The secondary T-cell response was found to be weaker but faster than the primary response, with a peak reached on day 5 rather than on day 15. A small fraction of clonotypes showed up in both the CD4 and CD8 compartments, probably as a result of convergent recombination. Because the study included only a couple of donors, the extent to which the findings can be generalized is limited. Because abundant contaminating clonotypes from the bulk population could be contained in FACS-sorted repertoires, computational filtering was required.

Turning to this clonotype: The target of this receptor is not known. No per-base quality is available; no much larger clone lies one base away.

The sequencer listed for this sample is Illumina NovaSeq 6000. TCR cDNA was synthesized by 5'RACE template switching, which introduced a universal primer site and unique molecular identifiers. cDNA synthesis was primed from both the TCR alpha and TCR beta constant segments. Library amplification involved two PCR steps, and the second step added sample barcodes and sequencing adapters. Sequencing of the libraries was done on either Illumina HiSeq 2500 (2x100 bp) or NovaSeq (2x150 bp). On the study's bioinformatics: MIGEC handled demultiplexing of reads and collapsing into UMI consensus sequences, while MiXCR performed V(D)J alignment. Vaccine-responding clonotypes were identified with edgeR using replicate PBMC samples, with FDR below 0.01 and a log2 fold change above 5 up to day 15 being required. Each bulk clonotype was labeled CD4 or CD8 based on which sequenced repertoire, CD4 or CD8, contained the clonotype at higher abundance. TCRdb ran its own pipeline on the public reads, namely fastp trimming at Q25 and MiXCR clone calling, and kept in-frame beta chains. Rows matching on CDR3 protein sequence are summarized as one entry with the most common DNA and genes. These V and J calls originate from TCRdb's pipeline instead of the authors' own analysis. This sample gives 150,000 to 200,000 distinct CDR3 sequences in total; about 10% of them show up just once. 30% to 45% of the sample comes from the top ten.

Taken with the paper, the label for treatment or condition translates to: live attenuated yellow fever vaccine strain. PBMCs were isolated from peripheral blood using a standard Ficoll-Paque protocol. Dynabeads CD4 and CD8 positive selection kits were used to isolate the CD4 and CD8 T-cell fractions. RNA was extracted with TriZol from bulk PBMCs, CD4 and CD8 fractions, and dextramer-positive and dextramer-negative fractions. Sequenced here: CD8+ T cells sorted from PBMCs, sampled 15 days after the yellow fever booster vaccination. This clonotype was obtained from a man between 18 and 29 years old who received the YFV17D yellow fever vaccine.

The nucleotides are TGTGCCAGCAGCTTGGCGGTAGTGAGGGGGGCGGAAGATACGCAGTATTTT. This encodes CASSLAVVRGAEDTQYF. Here the chain combines TRBV5-6 and TRBJ2-3; the D assignment is uncertain and may be TRBD1 or TRBD2, with 6 bases supporting each. Deletion took 0 bases off V and 5 bases off J, with a span of 19 bases between the germline ends. The germline V gene encodes CDR1 SGHDT and CDR2 YYEEEE. The CDR3 sequence holds 17 residues, the cysteine and phenylalanine included. The DNA shown is the 51-base CDR3, in frame from base 1. The full variable domain, with segments outside the CDR3 supplied by the reference TRBV5-6 and TRBJ2-3 proteins, appears as DAGVTQSPTHLIKTRGQQVTLRCSPKSGHDTVSWYQQALGQGPQFIFQYYEEEERQRGNFPDRFSGHQFPNYSSELNVNALLLGDSALYLCASSLAVVRGAEDTQYFGPGTRLTVL.